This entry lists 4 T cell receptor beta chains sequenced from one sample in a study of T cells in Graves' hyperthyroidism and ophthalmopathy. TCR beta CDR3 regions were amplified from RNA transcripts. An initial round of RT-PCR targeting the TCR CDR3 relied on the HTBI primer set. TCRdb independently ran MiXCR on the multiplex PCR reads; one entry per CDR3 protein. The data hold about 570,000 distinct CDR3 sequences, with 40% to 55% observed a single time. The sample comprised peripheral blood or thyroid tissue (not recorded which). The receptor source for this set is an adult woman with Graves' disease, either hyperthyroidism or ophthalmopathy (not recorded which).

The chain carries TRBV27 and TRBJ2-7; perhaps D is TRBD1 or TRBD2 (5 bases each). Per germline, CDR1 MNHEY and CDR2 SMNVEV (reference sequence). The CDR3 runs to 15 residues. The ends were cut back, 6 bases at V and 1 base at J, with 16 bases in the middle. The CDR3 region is CASSAESGASYEQYF. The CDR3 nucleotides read TGTGCCAGCAGCGCCGAATCCGGGGCTTCCTACGAGCAGTACTTC.

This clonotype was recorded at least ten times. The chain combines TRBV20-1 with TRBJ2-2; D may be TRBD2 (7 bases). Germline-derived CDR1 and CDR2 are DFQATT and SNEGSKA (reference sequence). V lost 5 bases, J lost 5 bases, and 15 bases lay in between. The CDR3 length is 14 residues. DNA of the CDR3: TGCAGTGCTGGGGGGGGCCCAAGGACCGGGGAGCTGTTTTTT. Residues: CSAGGGPRTGELFF.

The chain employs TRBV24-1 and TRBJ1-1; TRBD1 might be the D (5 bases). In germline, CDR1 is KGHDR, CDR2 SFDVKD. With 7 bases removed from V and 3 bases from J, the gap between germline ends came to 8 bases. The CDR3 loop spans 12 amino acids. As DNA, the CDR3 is TGTGCCACCAGGGGACTGTACACTGAAGCTTTCTTT. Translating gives CATRGLYTEAFF.

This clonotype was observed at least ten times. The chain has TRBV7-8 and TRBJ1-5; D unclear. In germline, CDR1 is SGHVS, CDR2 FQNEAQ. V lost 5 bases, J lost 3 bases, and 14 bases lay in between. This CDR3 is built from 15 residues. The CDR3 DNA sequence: TGTGCCAGCAGCCTCAGAGATGGCCTCAATCAGCCCCAGCATTTT. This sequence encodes CASSLRDGLNQPQHF. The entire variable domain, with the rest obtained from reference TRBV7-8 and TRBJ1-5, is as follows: GAGVSQSPRYKVAKRGQDVALRCDPISGHVSLFWYQQALGQGPEFLTYFQNEAQLDKSGLPSDRFFAERPEGSVSTLKIQRTQQEDSAVYLCASSLRDGLNQPQHFGDGTRLSIL.